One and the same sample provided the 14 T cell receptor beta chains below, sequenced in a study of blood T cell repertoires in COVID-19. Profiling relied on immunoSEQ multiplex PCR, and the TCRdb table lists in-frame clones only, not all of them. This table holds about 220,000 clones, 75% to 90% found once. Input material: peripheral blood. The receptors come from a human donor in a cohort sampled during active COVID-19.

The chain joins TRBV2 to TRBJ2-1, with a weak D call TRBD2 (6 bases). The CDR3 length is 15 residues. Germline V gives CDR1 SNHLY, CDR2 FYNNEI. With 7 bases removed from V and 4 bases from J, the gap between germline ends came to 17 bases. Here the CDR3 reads CASTTRGGRYNEQFF. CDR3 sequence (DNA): TGTGCCAGCACCACAAGGGGAGGCCGATACAATGAGCAGTTCTTC.

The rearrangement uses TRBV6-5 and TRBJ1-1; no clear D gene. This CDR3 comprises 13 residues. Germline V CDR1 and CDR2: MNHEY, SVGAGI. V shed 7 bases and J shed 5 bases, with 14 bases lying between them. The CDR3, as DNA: TGTGCCAGCACCGCACGGAGGGAAACTGAAGCTTTCTTT. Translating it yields CASTARRETEAFF.

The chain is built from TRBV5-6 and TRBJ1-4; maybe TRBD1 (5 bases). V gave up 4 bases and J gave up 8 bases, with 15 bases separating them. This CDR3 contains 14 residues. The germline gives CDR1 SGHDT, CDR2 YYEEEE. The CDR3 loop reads CASSHKPGLEKLFF. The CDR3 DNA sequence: TGTGCCAGCAGCCACAAACCAGGGTTAGAAAAACTGTTTTTT. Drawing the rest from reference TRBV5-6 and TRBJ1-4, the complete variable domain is DAGVTQSPTHLIKTRGQQVTLRCSPKSGHDTVSWYQQALGQGPQFIFQYYEEEERQRGNFPDRFSGHQFPNYSSELNVNALLLGDSALYLCASSHKPGLEKLFFGSGTQLSVL.

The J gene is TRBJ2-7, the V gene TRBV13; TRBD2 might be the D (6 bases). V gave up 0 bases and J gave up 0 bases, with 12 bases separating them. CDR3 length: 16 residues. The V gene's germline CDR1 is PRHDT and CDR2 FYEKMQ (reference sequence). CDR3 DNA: TGTGCCAGCAGCTTAGGCCTCGGTAGCGGCTCCTACGAGCAGTACTTC. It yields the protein CASSLGLGSGSYEQYF.

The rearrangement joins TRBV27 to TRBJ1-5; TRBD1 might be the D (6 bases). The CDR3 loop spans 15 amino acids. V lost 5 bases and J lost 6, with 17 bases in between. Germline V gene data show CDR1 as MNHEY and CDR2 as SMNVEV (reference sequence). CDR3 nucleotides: TGTGCCAGCAGTACCACAGGGCGAAGAGGTCAGCCCCAGCATTTT. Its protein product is CASSTTGRRGQPQHF.

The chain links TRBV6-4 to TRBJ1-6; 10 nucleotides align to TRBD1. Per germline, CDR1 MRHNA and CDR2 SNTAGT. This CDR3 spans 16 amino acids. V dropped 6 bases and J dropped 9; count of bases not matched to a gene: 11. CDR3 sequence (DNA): TGTGCCAGCAGCAAGGTCCCGGGACAGGGGATTTCACCCCTCCACTTT. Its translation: CASSKVPGQGISPLHF.

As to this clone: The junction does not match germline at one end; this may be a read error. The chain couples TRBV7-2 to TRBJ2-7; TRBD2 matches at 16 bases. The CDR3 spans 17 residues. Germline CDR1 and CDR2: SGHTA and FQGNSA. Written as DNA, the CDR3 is TGTGCCAGCAGCCTAGCCGGGACTAGCGGGAGGGCGTGGGAGCAGTACTTC. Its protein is CASSLAGTSGRAWEQYF.

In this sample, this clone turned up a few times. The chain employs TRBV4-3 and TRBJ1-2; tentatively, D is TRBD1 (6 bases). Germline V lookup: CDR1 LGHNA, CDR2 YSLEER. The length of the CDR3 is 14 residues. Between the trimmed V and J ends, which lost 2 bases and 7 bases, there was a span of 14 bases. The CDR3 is CASSQNRGAGGYTF. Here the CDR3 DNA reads TGCGCCAGCAGCCAAAACCGGGGGGCGGGTGGCTACACCTTC.

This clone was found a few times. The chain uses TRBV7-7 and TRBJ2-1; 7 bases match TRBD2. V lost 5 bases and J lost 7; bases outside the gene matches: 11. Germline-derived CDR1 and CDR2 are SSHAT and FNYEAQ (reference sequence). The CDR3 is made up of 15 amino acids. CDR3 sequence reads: CASSPTSASGNEQFF. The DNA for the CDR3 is TGTGCCAGCAGCCCTACTAGCGCGAGCGGGAATGAGCAGTTCTTC.

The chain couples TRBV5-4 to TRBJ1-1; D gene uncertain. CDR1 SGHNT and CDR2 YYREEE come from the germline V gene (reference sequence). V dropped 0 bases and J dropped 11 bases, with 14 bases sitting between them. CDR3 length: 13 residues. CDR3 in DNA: TGTGCCAGCAGCTTGGGGTGGTGGGGAGAGGCTTTCTTT. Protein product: CASSLGWWGEAFF.

The CDR3 nucleotides read TGTGCCAGCAGCGACAGGGTCCATCAGCCCCAGCATTTT. Its translation is CASSDRVHQPQHF. The chain carries TRBV7-2 and TRBJ1-5, with TRBD1 matching over 7 bases. Germline lookup yields CDR1 SGHTA and CDR2 FQGNSA. This CDR3 is 13 amino acids long. Germline trimming cut 5 bases from V and 5 bases from J; bases unmatched to any gene: 3.

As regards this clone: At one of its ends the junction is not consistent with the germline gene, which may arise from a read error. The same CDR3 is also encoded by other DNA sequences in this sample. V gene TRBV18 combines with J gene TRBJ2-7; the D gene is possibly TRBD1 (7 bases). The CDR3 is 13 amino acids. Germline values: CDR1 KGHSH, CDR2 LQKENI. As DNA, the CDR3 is TGTGCTAGCTCAGGGGGGACAGTCGACGAGCAGTACTTC. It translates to CASSGGTVDEQYF.

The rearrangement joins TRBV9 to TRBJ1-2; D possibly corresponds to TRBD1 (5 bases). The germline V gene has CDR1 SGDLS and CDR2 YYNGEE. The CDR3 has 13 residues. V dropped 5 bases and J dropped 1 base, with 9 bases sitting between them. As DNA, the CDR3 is TGTGCCAGCAGTGGAGGGGATAACTATGGCTACACCTTC. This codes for CASSGGDNYGYTF.

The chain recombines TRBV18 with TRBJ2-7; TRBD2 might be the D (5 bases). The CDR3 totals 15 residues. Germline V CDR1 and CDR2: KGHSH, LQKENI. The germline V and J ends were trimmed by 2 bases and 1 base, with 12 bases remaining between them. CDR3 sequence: CASSPGGYGSYEQYF. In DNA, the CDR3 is TGTGCCAGCTCACCAGGCGGGTACGGGTCCTACGAGCAGTACTTC.